One sample yielded the 19 T cell receptor beta chains listed below, sequenced in a study of blood T cells in healthy people across ages. Primers used in a second PCR of roughly 7 to 12 cycles were a sample-barcoded 5' primer and a J-beta primer mix. TCRdb called the 5' RACE reads again in MiXCR, with one record for every CDR3 protein. The table includes 780,000 or so distinct CDR3 sequences, 56% detected once. The material sequenced was blood. The receptors derive from a man in his forties in good health.

The table lists this clonotype with a few counts. The V call is TRBV7-6, the J call TRBJ2-7; D is tentatively TRBD1 or TRBD2 (5 bases each). The germline V and J ends were trimmed by 5 bases and 2 bases, with 16 bases remaining between them. The CDR3 loop spans 15 amino acids. Germline CDR1 and CDR2: SGHVS and FNYEAQ. DNA for the CDR3: TGTGCCAGCAGCCCGATAGGGGACGGTCCCTACGAGCAGTACTTC. The encoded protein is CASSPIGDGPYEQYF.

This clonotype was seen only a few times. V and J are TRBV6-5 and TRBJ2-4; no clear D. The end of the DNA fits TRBJ2-7 better, so the J call may be wrong. Germline values: CDR1 MNHEY, CDR2 SVGAGI. The CDR3 contains 13 residues. In DNA form, the CDR3 reads TGTGCCAGCAGGACCGTGGGCGACTACGAGCAGTACTTC. It specifies CASRTVGDYEQYF.

Only a few counts were recorded for this clonotype. The chain combines TRBV28 with TRBJ2-7, with no clear D. The CDR3 sequence is 13 residues long. Trimming took off 4 bases at V and 7 bases at J, with 14 bases between the two ends. Germline V lookup: CDR1 MDHEN, CDR2 SYDVKM. CDR3 nucleotides: TGTGCCAGCAGTTCCCCTGACCGAGGAGAGCAGTACTTC. Translation gives CASSSPDRGEQYF.

The chain couples TRBV9 to TRBJ2-1; 10 positions agree with TRBD2. Looked up from germline, CDR1 is SGDLS and CDR2 is YYNGEE. Trimming at V came to 4 bases and at J to 4 bases, leaving 8 bases not matched to a gene. The CDR3 is 16 amino acids. The CDR3 region is CASSFDRTSGYNEQFF. CDR3 DNA: TGTGCCAGCAGCTTTGACCGGACTAGCGGATACAATGAGCAGTTCTTC.

The chain uses TRBV28 and TRBJ1-6, with 9 bases fitting TRBD1. This CDR3 region has 15 residues. Trimming cost V 6 bases and J 6 bases; bases outside gene matches: 6. CDR1 is MDHEN and CDR2 is SYDVKM in the germline V gene. The CDR3 DNA sequence: TGTGCCAGCAGACAGGGGGCGGCGGGTAATTCACCCCTCCACTTT. It codes for CASRQGAAGNSPLHF.

This clonotype was seen once. The rearrangement links TRBV28 to TRBJ1-1, with D uncertain. Trimming shortened V by 3 bases and J by 8 bases, and 10 bases separated the two germline ends. This CDR3 has 12 residues. Germline-derived CDR1 and CDR2 are MDHEN and SYDVKM. The CDR3 reads CASSFAGREAFF. The CDR3 DNA reads TGTGCCAGCAGTTTTGCAGGCAGGGAAGCTTTCTTT. The full variable domain, its missing parts supplied by reference TRBV28 and TRBJ1-1, is DVKVTQSSRYLVKRTGEKVFLECVQDMDHENMFWYRQDPGLGLRLIYFSYDVKMKEKGDIPEGYSVSREKKERFSLILESASTNQTSMYLCASSFAGREAFFGQGTRLTVV.

This chain connects TRBV7-2 to TRBJ2-7; 11 bases are shared with TRBD2. Germline V gene sequence: CDR1 SGHTA, CDR2 FQGNSA. Trimming at V came to 3 bases and at J to 7 bases, leaving 8 bases not matched to a gene. The CDR3 contains 15 residues. The chain's CDR3 is CASSFQTSGMIEQYF. The CDR3 DNA reads TGTGCCAGCAGCTTCCAGACTAGCGGGATGATTGAGCAGTACTTC.

This chain joins TRBV27 and TRBJ2-1; tentatively, D is TRBD1 (6 bases). The CDR3 length is 15 residues. Germline V lookup: CDR1 MNHEY, CDR2 SMNVEV (reference sequence). Trimming stripped 6 bases from V and 0 bases from J, with 12 bases between. The CDR3 bases are TGTGCCAGCAGAACAGGGAGAAGCTCCTACAATGAGCAGTTCTTC. Translated: CASRTGRSSYNEQFF.

In this sample, this clonotype turned up a few times. The gene calls are TRBV28 and TRBJ1-2; D may be TRBD1 (5 bases). This CDR3 is built from 15 residues. Trimming removed 7 bases from V and 4 bases from J, with 19 bases in between. Looked up from germline, CDR1 is MDHEN and CDR2 is SYDVKM. CDR3 in amino acids: CASTPWGGIGYGYTF. The CDR3 region has the DNA TGTGCCAGCACCCCCTGGGGGGGGATCGGCTATGGCTACACCTTC.

This chain links TRBV20-1 with TRBJ2-3, with D possibly matching TRBD2 (5 bases). The CDR3 is 13 residues long. The ends were cut back, 1 base at V and 2 bases at J, with 7 bases in the middle. CDR1 and CDR2 from the germline V gene are DFQATT and SNEGSKA (reference sequence). CDR3 loop: CSARVTTTDTQYF. The CDR3 DNA follows: TGCAGTGCTAGAGTGACTACCACAGATACGCAGTATTTT.

V and J are TRBV7-2 and TRBJ2-4, with TRBD2 matching over 7 bases. V dropped 0 bases and J dropped 0; count of bases not matched to a gene: 8. The CDR3 sequence is 18 residues long. From germline, CDR1 is SGHTA and CDR2 FQGNSA. The CDR3 is CASSLALASGLAKNIQYF. The CDR3, as DNA: TGTGCCAGCAGCTTAGCGCTGGCTAGCGGCCTAGCCAAAAACATTCAGTACTTC.

V gene TRBV7-3 combines with J gene TRBJ1-1; 9 bases agree with TRBD1. Germline CDR1 SGHTA, CDR2 FQGTGA. This CDR3 is built from 14 residues. The V and J ends lost 5 bases and 11 bases, in that order; junction bases with no gene match: 12. The CDR3 bases are TGTGCCAGCAGCGCGAGACAGGGGGAATTTCGGGCTTTCTTT. Translation: CASSARQGEFRAFF.

The V gene is TRBV9, the J gene TRBJ1-1, with 8 nucleotides matching TRBD1. Germline CDR1 reads SGDLS; CDR2 reads YYNGEE. This CDR3 has 16 amino acids. Losses at the gene ends were 0 bases for V and 0 bases for J; bases not matched to a gene: 4. Here the CDR3 DNA reads TGTGCCAGCAGCGTAGGGACAGGGCTTATGAACACTGAAGCTTTCTTT. Translation gives CASSVGTGLMNTEAFF. Complete variable domain (other parts from reference TRBV9 and TRBJ1-1): DSGVTQTPKHLITATGQRVTLRCSPRSGDLSVYWYQQSLDQGLQFLIQYYNGEERAKGNILERFSAQQFPDLHSELNLSSLELGDSALYFCASSVGTGLMNTEAFFGQGTRLTVV.

This clonotype was recorded a few times. The V and J genes are TRBV7-2 and TRBJ2-7; 8 positions agree with TRBD1. CDR3 length: 15 residues. Germline CDR1 SGHTA, CDR2 FQGNSA. The J segment lost 0 bases and the V segment lost 2 bases, leaving 3 bases of the junction unmatched. CDR3: CASSLSTGGSYEQYF. DNA for the CDR3: TGTGCCAGCAGCTTATCAACAGGGGGCTCCTACGAGCAGTACTTC.

A word on this clonotype: The junction departs from the called germline gene at one end, perhaps through a read error. V and J are TRBV5-1 and TRBJ2-3; 8 nucleotides align to TRBD1. Germline V lookup: CDR1 SGHRS, CDR2 YFSETQ. This CDR3 has 16 residues. The CDR3 region has the DNA TGCGCCAGAAGCTTGAGATCAGGGGGCTTTACAGATACGCAGTATTTT. Translating gives CARSLRSGGFTDTQYF.

The sample holds a few counts of this clonotype. The chain is built from TRBV12-3 or TRBV12-4 and TRBJ1-2; D gene ambiguous. This CDR3 has 15 amino acids. With 6 bases removed from V and 2 bases from J, the gap between germline ends came to 16 bases. CDR3 DNA sequence: TGTGCCAGCAGAGTCGAATCAGCGCCGAACTATGGCTACACCTTC. Its protein product is CASRVESAPNYGYTF.

This chain uses TRBV12-3 or TRBV12-4 with TRBJ2-5, with D possibly matching TRBD2 (5 bases). This CDR3 contains 13 residues. V was clipped by 4 bases and J by 3 bases, with 9 bases between them. This CDR3 is CASSWTFKETQYF. The CDR3 bases are TGTGCCAGCAGTTGGACTTTCAAAGAGACCCAGTACTTC.

In its sample, this clonotype was seen a few times. CDR3 sequence: CASSAGVGGSYEQYF. DNA for the CDR3: TGTGCCAGCAGCGCGGGGGTAGGGGGCTCCTACGAGCAGTACTTC. The chain employs TRBV9 and TRBJ2-7, with D possibly called TRBD1 or TRBD2 (6 bases each). In germline, CDR1 is SGDLS, CDR2 YYNGEE. The CDR3 sequence is 15 residues long. The V end was cut by 3 bases, the J end by 0 bases, with 13 bases between.

The chain is built from TRBV12-3 or TRBV12-4 and TRBJ2-5; D gene uncertain. V was trimmed by 7 bases and J by 5 bases, leaving 14 bases between them. CDR3 size: 13 residues. The CDR3 region has the DNA TGTGCCAGCACTCAGCAAAATGCCGAGACCCAGTACTTC. It is translated as CASTQQNAETQYF.